A single sample gave rise to the 22 T cell receptor beta chains below, sequenced in a study of CD8 T cell repertoires and HIV-1 epitope variants. The table came from immunoSEQ multiplex PCR; TCRdb's copy has only in-frame clones and leaves some out. The sample contains 6,000 to 8,000 clones, around two thirds of which appear only once. Their specific antigens are unknown. What was sequenced was cultured CD8+ T cells derived from PBMCs. The receptors shown here come from a male donor with HIV.

This clone was detected a few times. The genes are TRBV11-2 and TRBJ2-5; weak D call: TRBD1 (5 bases). V gave up 1 base and J gave up 5 bases, with 14 bases separating them. In germline, CDR1 is SGHAT, CDR2 FQNNGV. The CDR3 has 15 amino acids. CDR3: CASSLGPGLSETQYF. The CDR3, as DNA: TGTGCCAGCAGCTTAGGTCCAGGGTTGAGTGAGACCCAGTACTTC.

This chain joins TRBV11-2 and TRBJ1-5; TRBD1 matches at 7 bases. The germline gives CDR1 SGHAT, CDR2 FQNNGV. Unmatched junction bases numbered 7, after V lost 1 base and J lost 4 bases. This CDR3 contains 16 residues. The CDR3 region has the DNA TGTGCCAGCAGCTTAGGAAGACAGGGAGGAAATCAGCCCCAGCATTTT. This gives the protein CASSLGRQGGNQPQHF. The full variable domain, in which reference TRBV11-2 and TRBJ1-5 provide the parts outside the CDR3, is EAGVAQSPRYKIIEKRQSVAFWCNPISGHATLYWYQQILGQGPKLLIQFQNNGVVDDSQLPKDRFSAERLKGVDSTLKIQPAKLEDSAVYLCASSLGRQGGNQPQHFGDGTRLSIL.

This clone came up a few times. The chain has TRBV6-6 and TRBJ2-7; 7 bases are shared with TRBD1. CDR3 length equals 13 residues. The V gene's germline CDR1 is MNHNY and CDR2 SVGAGI (reference sequence). V lost 2 bases and J lost 5; bases outside the gene matches: 3. CDR3 nucleotide sequence: TGTGCCAGCAGTTACCAGGGGGTGAACGAGCAGTACTTC. Its translation: CASSYQGVNEQYF.

The CDR3 nucleotides read TGTGCCAGCAGTTACTCGGGACAGGGAGGCGAGCAGTACTTC. This codes for CASSYSGQGGEQYF. The chain links TRBV6-6 to TRBJ2-7; 9 bases match TRBD1. V was pared by 0 bases and J by 6 bases, with 3 bases of the junction left unmatched. The germline gives CDR1 MNHNY, CDR2 SVGAGI (reference sequence). The CDR3 is made up of 14 amino acids.

Worth noting for this clone: Other nucleotide sequences from this sample produce the same CDR3. The gene calls are TRBV6-6 and TRBJ2-1; D is perhaps TRBD1 or TRBD2 (6 bases each). Germline CDR1 is MNHNY and CDR2 is SVGAGI (reference sequence). CDR3 size: 11 residues. Trimming shortened V by 5 bases and J by 9 bases, and 8 bases separated the two germline ends. CDR3 protein: CASSEGGEQFF. CDR3 nucleotide sequence: TGTGCCAGCAGTGAGGGGGGTGAGCAGTTCTTC.

The chain links TRBV28 to TRBJ2-5; D is possibly TRBD2 (6 bases). Trimming removed 6 bases at V and 5 bases at J, with 16 bases between. Germline assignment: CDR1 MDHEN and CDR2 SYDVKM. The CDR3 contains 14 residues. The CDR3 is CASSHRDLGETQYF. CDR3 DNA sequence: TGTGCCAGCAGCCACCGGGACTTGGGGGAGACCCAGTACTTC.

V usage is TRBV4-3 and J usage is TRBJ2-2, with D perhaps matching TRBD1 (6 bases). The CDR3 covers 17 residues. Trimming stripped 1 base from V and 6 bases from J, with 18 bases between. CDR1 and CDR2 (germline): LGHNA, YSLEER. CDR3 loop: CASSQVPFRGGAGELFF. The CDR3 DNA follows: TGCGCCAGCAGCCAAGTCCCCTTCCGAGGGGGAGCCGGGGAGCTGTTTTTT.

The chain employs TRBV11-1 and TRBJ2-7; a possible D gene is TRBD2 (6 bases). Trimming cost V 2 bases and J 6 bases, with 8 bases left between them. Germline CDR1 SGHAT, CDR2 FQDESV (reference sequence). CDR3 length: 12 residues. The CDR3 DNA follows: TGTGCCAGCAGCTTACGAGCGGGCGAGCAGTACTTC. Translating it yields CASSLRAGEQYF.

V and J are TRBV4-3 and TRBJ2-3; perhaps TRBD2 as D (5 bases). Germline V CDR1 and CDR2: LGHNA, YSLEER. The CDR3 has 15 residues. Trimming removed 1 base from V and 0 bases from J, with 8 bases in between. The CDR3 region has the DNA TGCGCCAGCAGCCAAGCAAAGCGGAGCACAGATACGCAGTATTTT. The encoded protein is CASSQAKRSTDTQYF.

The rearrangement links TRBV5-1 to TRBJ2-7, with TRBD1 matching over 9 bases. The CDR3 length is 13 residues. V lost 4 bases and J lost 8; bases outside the gene matches: 7. CDR1 is SGHRS, CDR2 YFSETQ, per germline. In nucleotides, the CDR3 is TGCGCCAGCAGCCCTGGGACAGGGCAAAAGCAGTACTTC. This translates into CASSPGTGQKQYF.

V gene TRBV7-9 combines with J gene TRBJ2-7; TRBD2 agrees at 8 bases. Trimming took 7 bases from V and 5 from J; bases not matched to a gene: 7. CDR3 length equals 13 residues. CDR1 SEHNR and CDR2 FQNEAQ come from the germline V gene (reference sequence). CDR3 amino acids: CASTSGGPHEQYF. CDR3 nucleotides: TGTGCCAGCACCTCGGGAGGGCCCCACGAGCAGTACTTC.

This sequence joins TRBV5-4 and TRBJ1-2; 8 nucleotides agree with TRBD1. V shed 0 bases, J shed 8 bases, and the junction held 6 bases outside the gene matches. From germline, CDR1 is SGHNT and CDR2 YYREEE (reference sequence). The CDR3 contains 14 residues. DNA for the CDR3: TGTGCCAGCAGCTTGGTTCAGGGGGCGAAAGGCTACACCTTC. Its protein is CASSLVQGAKGYTF. The full variable domain, with the rest looked up from reference TRBV5-4 and TRBJ1-2, is ETGVTQSPTHLIKTRGQQVTLRCSSQSGHNTVSWYQQALGQGPQFIFQYYREEENGRGNFPPRFSGLQFPNYSSELNVNALELDDSALYLCASSLVQGAKGYTFGSGTRLTVV.

This clone was found a few times. The V call is TRBV6-5, the J call TRBJ1-1, with unresolved D. The CDR3 covers 13 residues. CDR1 and CDR2 from the germline V gene are MNHEY and SVGAGI. V gave up 2 bases and J gave up 2 bases, with 6 bases separating them. The CDR3 loop is CASSYRVNTEAFF. CDR3 DNA sequence: TGTGCCAGCAGTTACAGAGTTAACACTGAAGCTTTCTTT.

V is TRBV9 and J is TRBJ2-1; 11 bases are a match to TRBD2. Germline V lookup: CDR1 SGDLS, CDR2 YYNGEE. The CDR3 length is 18 residues. The ends lost 0 bases at V and 4 bases at J; junction bases unmatched: 9. The DNA for the CDR3 is TGTGCCAGCAGCGTAGTCAGCGGGACTAGCGGACCTTACAATGAGCAGTTCTTC. Residues: CASSVVSGTSGPYNEQFF.

About this clone itself: This specimen includes other DNA sequences encoding the same CDR3. The V call is TRBV7-2, the J call TRBJ2-7, with 7 bases identical to TRBD1. Unmatched junction bases numbered 8, after V lost 4 bases and J lost 2 bases. This CDR3 spans 15 amino acids. Germline CDR1 SGHTA, CDR2 FQGNSA. CDR3 nucleotides: TGTGCCAGCAGCTCAAGGACAGGTCTTACCTACGAGCAGTACTTC. Residues: CASSSRTGLTYEQYF.

J is TRBJ1-4 and V is TRBV5-1; D is perhaps TRBD1 (6 bases). The germline V and J ends were trimmed by 0 bases and 1 base, with 13 bases remaining between them. The germline V gene has CDR1 SGHRS and CDR2 YFSETQ. This CDR3 contains 17 residues. The CDR3: CASSLAGGRVTNEKLFF. Written as DNA, the CDR3 is TGCGCCAGCAGCTTGGCCGGGGGCCGCGTAACTAATGAAAAACTGTTTTTT. Complete variable domain (other parts from reference TRBV5-1 and TRBJ1-4): KAGVTQTPRYLIKTRGQQVTLSCSPISGHRSVSWYQQTPGQGLQFLFEYFSETQRNKGNFPGRFSGRQFSNSRSEMNVSTLELGDSALYLCASSLAGGRVTNEKLFFGSGTQLSVL.

This clone was counted between two and nine times. The chain links TRBV19 to TRBJ1-5, with D possibly matching TRBD1 (6 bases). V was clipped by 11 bases and J by 7 bases, with 18 bases between them. CDR1 is LNHDA, CDR2 SQIVND, per germline (reference sequence). This CDR3 has 13 residues. The CDR3 sequence: CAGSEGRGQPQHF. Here the CDR3 DNA reads TGTGCCGGCTCGGAGGGCAGGGGACAGCCCCAGCATTTT.

This chain links TRBV7-8 with TRBJ2-5, with D possibly TRBD1 on 5 matching bases. Germline lookup yields CDR1 SGHVS and CDR2 FQNEAQ. This CDR3 comprises 15 residues. Trimming took 0 bases from V and 1 from J, leaving 9 bases between them. The CDR3 sequence: CASSLAGQLQETQYF. In DNA, the CDR3 is TGTGCCAGCAGCTTAGCGGGGCAGCTCCAAGAGACCCAGTACTTC. Filled out from reference TRBV7-8 and TRBJ2-5, the complete variable domain reads GAGVSQSPRYKVAKRGQDVALRCDPISGHVSLFWYQQALGQGPEFLTYFQNEAQLDKSGLPSDRFFAERPEGSVSTLKIQRTQQEDSAVYLCASSLAGQLQETQYFGPGTRLLVL.

In this sample, this clone turned up a few times. This sequence joins TRBV10-1 and TRBJ2-7; 7 bases map to TRBD2. Germline V gene lookup returns CDR1 WNHNN and CDR2 SYGVQD (reference sequence). Germline trimming cut 4 bases from V and 4 bases from J; bases unmatched to any gene: 4. The CDR3 is 13 residues long. The CDR3 DNA follows: TGCGCCAGCAGTGGGGACTATTTTTACGAGCAGTACTTC. It codes for CASSGDYFYEQYF.

This chain links TRBV4-2 with TRBJ2-1; D is unclear. The CDR3 loop spans 16 amino acids. The V end was cut by 0 bases, the J end by 0 bases, with 9 bases between. The germline gives CDR1 LGHNA, CDR2 YNFKEQ. This CDR3 is CASSQDAMDSYNEQFF. CDR3 nucleotide sequence: TGTGCCAGCAGCCAAGATGCGATGGACTCCTACAATGAGCAGTTCTTC.

This rearrangement joins TRBV6-1 to TRBJ1-3; D remains unclear. The germline V gene encodes CDR1 MNHNS and CDR2 SASEGT. The CDR3 totals 15 residues. Between the trimmed V and J ends, which lost 4 bases and 0 bases, there was a span of 10 bases. The CDR3 nucleotides read TGTGCCAGCAGTGGTACAGTTAACTCTGGAAACACCATATATTTT. Translating gives CASSGTVNSGNTIYF.

This chain connects TRBV4-2 to TRBJ1-5, with a tentative D call TRBD1 (5 bases). From germline, CDR1 is LGHNA and CDR2 YNFKEQ. This CDR3 comprises 15 residues. Deletions cut 0 bases from V and 3 bases from J, with 9 bases between. The CDR3 nucleotides are TGTGCCAGCAGCCAAGAAGGGGAAACCAATCAGCCCCAGCATTTT. Its protein is CASSQEGETNQPQHF.